This note documents a single TCR beta chain sequence. The germline V gene encodes CDR1 SNHLY and CDR2 FYNNEI. Trimming pared 6 bases from V and 9 bases from J, leaving 13 bases between. The CDR3 runs 12 residues. This sample is part of a study of blood T cell repertoires in COVID-19. Study-level background: Specimens from acute and convalescent COVID-19 originated in the United States, Italy and Spain. PBMCs, B-cell-depleted T cells, or T cells provided the cDNA or gDNA that made up the material.

In the study's own analysis: Using reference gene primer amplification, nucleated cell counts were estimated. Sequenced by immunoSEQ multiplex PCR; TCRdb stores in-frame clones only, minus some. For V, J and clone size, that table is used; D and trimming come from the DNA. The sample contains approximately 390,000 clones, over 75% of which appear only once. The chain employs TRBV2 and TRBJ2-3, with a possible D match to TRBD2 (6 bases). Sequencing was performed on peripheral blood. This sequence was found in a woman aged 55-69 years with COVID-19, enrolled during active disease. CDR3 amino acids: CASREDYLTQYF. The CDR3 coding sequence is TGTGCCAGCAGGGAGGACTACTTAACGCAGTATTTT.